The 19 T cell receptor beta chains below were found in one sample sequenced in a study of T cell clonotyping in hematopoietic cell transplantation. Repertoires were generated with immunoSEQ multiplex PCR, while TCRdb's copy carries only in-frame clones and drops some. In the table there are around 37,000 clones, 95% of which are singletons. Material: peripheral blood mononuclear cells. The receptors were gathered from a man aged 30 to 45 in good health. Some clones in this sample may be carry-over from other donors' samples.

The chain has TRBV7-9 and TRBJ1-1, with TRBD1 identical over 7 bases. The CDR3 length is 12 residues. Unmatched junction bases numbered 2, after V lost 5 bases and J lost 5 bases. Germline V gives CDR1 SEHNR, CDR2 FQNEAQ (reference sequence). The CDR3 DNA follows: TGTGCCAGCAGCCCAGGGGGGACTGAAGCTTTCTTT. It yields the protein CASSPGGTEAFF. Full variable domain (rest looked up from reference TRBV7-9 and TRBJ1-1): DTGVSQNPRHKITKRGQNVTFRCDPISEHNRLYWYRQTLGQGPEFLTYFQNEAQLEKSRLLSDRFSAERPKGSFSTLEIQRTEQGDSAMYLCASSPGGTEAFFGQGTRLTVV.

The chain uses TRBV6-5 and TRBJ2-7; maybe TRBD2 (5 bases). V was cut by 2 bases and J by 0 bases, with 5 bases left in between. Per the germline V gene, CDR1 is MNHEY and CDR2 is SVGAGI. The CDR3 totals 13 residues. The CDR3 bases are TGTGCCAGCAGTTACACTAGCTCCTACGAGCAGTACTTC. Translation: CASSYTSSYEQYF.

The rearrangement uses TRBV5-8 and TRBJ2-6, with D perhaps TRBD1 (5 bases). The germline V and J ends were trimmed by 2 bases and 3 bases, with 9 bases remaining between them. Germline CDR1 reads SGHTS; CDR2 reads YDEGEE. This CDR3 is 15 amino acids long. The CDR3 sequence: CASSFQGGGANVLTF. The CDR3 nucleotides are TGTGCCAGCAGCTTTCAGGGCGGTGGGGCCAACGTCCTGACTTTC.

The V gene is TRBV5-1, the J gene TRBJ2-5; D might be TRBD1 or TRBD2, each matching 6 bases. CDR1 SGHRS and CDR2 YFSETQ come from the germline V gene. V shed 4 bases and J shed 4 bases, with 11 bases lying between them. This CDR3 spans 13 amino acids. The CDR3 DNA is TGCGCCAGCAGCCGTAAGGGGGGAGAGACCCAGTACTTC. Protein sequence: CASSRKGGETQYF.

CDR3 DNA sequence: TGTGCCAGCAGTCAGGGGACTCCAGGCACCTATGGCTACACCTTC. It is translated as CASSQGTPGTYGYTF. The chain recombines TRBV6-5 with TRBJ1-2, with D perhaps TRBD1 (6 bases). This CDR3 is 15 amino acids long. Germline values: CDR1 MNHEY, CDR2 SVGAGI. The germline V and J ends were trimmed by 5 bases and 4 bases, with 17 bases remaining between them.

The CDR3 sequence: CASRSYGQAYEQYF. For the CDR3, the DNA is TGTGCCAGCAGGTCATACGGACAGGCCTACGAGCAGTACTTC. The chain employs TRBV5-6 and TRBJ2-7; 7 positions match TRBD1. The CDR3 extends over 14 amino acids. The germline gives CDR1 SGHDT, CDR2 YYEEEE. The V segment lost 5 bases and the J segment 2 bases; nucleotides outside the gene matches: 7.

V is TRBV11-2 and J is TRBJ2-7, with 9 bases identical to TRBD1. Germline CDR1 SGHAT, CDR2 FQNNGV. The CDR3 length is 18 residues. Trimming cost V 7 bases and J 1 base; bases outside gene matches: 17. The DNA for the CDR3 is TGTGCCAGCAAAAGTCTCTCGGCCGGGACAGGGAAATCCTACGAGCAGTACTTC. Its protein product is CASKSLSAGTGKSYEQYF. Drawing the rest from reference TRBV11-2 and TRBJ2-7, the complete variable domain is EAGVAQSPRYKIIEKRQSVAFWCNPISGHATLYWYQQILGQGPKLLIQFQNNGVVDDSQLPKDRFSAERLKGVDSTLKIQPAKLEDSAVYLCASKSLSAGTGKSYEQYFGPGTRLTVT.

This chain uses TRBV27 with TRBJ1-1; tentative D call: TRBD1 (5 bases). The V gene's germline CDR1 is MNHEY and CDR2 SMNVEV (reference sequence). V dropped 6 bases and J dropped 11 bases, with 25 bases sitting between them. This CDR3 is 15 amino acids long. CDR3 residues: CASRVSTEGITGAFF. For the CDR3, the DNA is TGTGCCAGCAGAGTCTCGACAGAGGGGATCACTGGGGCTTTCTTT.

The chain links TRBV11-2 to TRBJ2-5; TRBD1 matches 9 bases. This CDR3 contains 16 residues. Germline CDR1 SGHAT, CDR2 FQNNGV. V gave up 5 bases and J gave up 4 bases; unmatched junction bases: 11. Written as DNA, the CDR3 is TGTGCCAGCAGCCCTACAGGGGGCTATGGAAGAGAGACCCAGTACTTC. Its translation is CASSPTGGYGRETQYF.

As DNA, the CDR3 is TGTGCCAGCAGCCAAGAAGGACTAGCGGGAATTTACGAGCAGTACTTC. Residues: CASSQEGLAGIYEQYF. The V call is TRBV7-6, the J call TRBJ2-7; 12 nucleotides align to TRBD2. CDR3 length: 16 residues. Germline V lookup: CDR1 SGHVS, CDR2 FNYEAQ. V lost 5 bases to trimming and J lost 4 bases; unmatched junction nucleotides: 9.

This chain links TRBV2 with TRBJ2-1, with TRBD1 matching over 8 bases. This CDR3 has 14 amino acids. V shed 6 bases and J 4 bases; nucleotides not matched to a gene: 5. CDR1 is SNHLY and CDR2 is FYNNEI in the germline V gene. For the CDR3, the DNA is TGTGCCAGCAGCGACCGGACAGGGTACAATGAGCAGTTCTTC. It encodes CASSDRTGYNEQFF.

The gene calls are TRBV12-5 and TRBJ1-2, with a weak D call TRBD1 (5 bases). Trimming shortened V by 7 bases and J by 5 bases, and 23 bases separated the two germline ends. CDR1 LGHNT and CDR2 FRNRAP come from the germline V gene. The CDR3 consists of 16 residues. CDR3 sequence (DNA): TGTGCTAGTGTCCCTCCTCAGGGTGCCCTCCTTTATGGCTACACCTTC. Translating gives CASVPPQGALLYGYTF. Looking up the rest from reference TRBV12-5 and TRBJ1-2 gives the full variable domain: DARVTQTPRHKVTEMGQEVTMRCQPILGHNTVFWYRQTMMQGLELLAYFRNRAPLDDSGMPKDRFSAEMPDATLATLKIQPSEPRDSAVYFCASVPPQGALLYGYTFGSGTRLTVV.

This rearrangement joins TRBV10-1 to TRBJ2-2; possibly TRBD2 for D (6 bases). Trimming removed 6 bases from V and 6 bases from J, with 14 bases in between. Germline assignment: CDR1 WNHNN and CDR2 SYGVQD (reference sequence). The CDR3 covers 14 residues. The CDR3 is CASRPFAGSGELFF. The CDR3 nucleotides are TGCGCCAGCAGACCCTTTGCGGGGTCCGGGGAGCTGTTTTTT.

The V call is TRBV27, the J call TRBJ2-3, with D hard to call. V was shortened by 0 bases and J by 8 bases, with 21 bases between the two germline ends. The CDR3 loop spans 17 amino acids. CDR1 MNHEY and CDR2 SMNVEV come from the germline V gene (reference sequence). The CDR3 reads CASSLSKPSPRSATQYF. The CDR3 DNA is TGTGCCAGCAGTTTATCGAAGCCGTCCCCACGGTCAGCTACGCAGTATTTT.

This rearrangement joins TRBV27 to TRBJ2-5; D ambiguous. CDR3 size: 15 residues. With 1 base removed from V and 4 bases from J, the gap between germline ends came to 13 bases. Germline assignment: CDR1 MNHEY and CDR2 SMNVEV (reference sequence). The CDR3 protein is CASSLFPRFGETQYF. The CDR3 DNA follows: TGTGCCAGCAGTTTATTCCCCAGGTTTGGAGAGACCCAGTACTTC.

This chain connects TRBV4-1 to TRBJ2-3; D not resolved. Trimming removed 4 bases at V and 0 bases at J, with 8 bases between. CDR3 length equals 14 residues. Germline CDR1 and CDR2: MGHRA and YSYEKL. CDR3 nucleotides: TGCGCCAGCAGCCCTGGCCCTAGCACAGATACGCAGTATTTT. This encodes CASSPGPSTDTQYF.

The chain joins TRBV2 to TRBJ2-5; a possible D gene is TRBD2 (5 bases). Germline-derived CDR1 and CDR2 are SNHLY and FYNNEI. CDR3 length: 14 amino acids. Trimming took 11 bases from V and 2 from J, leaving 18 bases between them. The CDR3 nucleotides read TGTGCCTCGATAGGCGGGTTCTTACAAGAGACCCAGTACTTC. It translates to CASIGGFLQETQYF.

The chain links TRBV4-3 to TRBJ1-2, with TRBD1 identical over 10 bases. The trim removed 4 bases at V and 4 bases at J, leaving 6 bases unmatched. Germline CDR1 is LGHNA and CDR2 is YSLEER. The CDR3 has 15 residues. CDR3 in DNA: TGCGCCAGCAGCCGGGGACAGGGGACCCCCTATGGCTACACCTTC. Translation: CASSRGQGTPYGYTF.

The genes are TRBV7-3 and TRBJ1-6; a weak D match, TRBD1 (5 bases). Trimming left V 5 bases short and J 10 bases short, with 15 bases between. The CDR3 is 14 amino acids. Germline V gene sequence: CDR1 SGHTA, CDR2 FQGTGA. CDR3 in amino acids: CASSPTEGKSPLHF. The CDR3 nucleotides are TGTGCCAGCAGCCCCACGGAGGGGAAATCACCCCTCCACTTT.